These 20 T cell receptor beta chains share one sample of origin, sequenced in a study of post-analysis software for immune sequencing data. General observations from the study: Patients showed TRBV5-6, TRBV5-1 and TRBV20-1 among 4 or 5 TRBV segments more frequent than in controls.

Their recognized antigens are unknown. TCR beta cDNA libraries included unique molecular identifiers. TCRdb reprocessed the PCR reads via MiXCR and lists one record per CDR3 protein. The table shows roughly 200,000 distinct CDR3 sequences, with around 29% occurring only once. The sequenced sample was blood. The source of these receptors is a girl aged 2 to 17 with multiple sclerosis.

At least ten counts were recorded for this clonotype. The chain recombines TRBV5-1 with TRBJ1-2; possibly TRBD1 for D (6 bases). The CDR3 sequence is 13 residues long. CDR1 is SGHRS and CDR2 is YFSETQ in the germline V gene. Trimming took 2 bases from V and 4 from J, leaving 9 bases between them. DNA for the CDR3: TGCGCCAGCAGCTTCCGACAGGCCTATGGCTACACCTTC. It is translated as CASSFRQAYGYTF.

About this clonotype: An end of the junction does not agree with germline; a read error may underlie this. CDR3 loop: CASRLAGTTEAFF. The CDR3, as DNA: TGCGCCAGCAGATTGGCAGGGACCACTGAAGCTTTCTTT. The gene calls are TRBV5-1 and TRBJ1-1, with D possibly TRBD1 on 5 matching bases. The germline V gene has CDR1 SGHRS and CDR2 YFSETQ. This CDR3 contains 13 residues.

V gene TRBV5-1 combines with J gene TRBJ1-2, with 9 bases matching TRBD1. This CDR3 has 14 residues. V lost 4 bases and J lost 5; bases outside the gene matches: 6. CDR1 is SGHRS, CDR2 YFSETQ, per germline. The DNA for the CDR3 is TGCGCCAGCAGCCCGACAGGGGGTATTTATGGCTACACCTTC. Protein sequence: CASSPTGGIYGYTF.

This clonotype was seen a few times. The chain couples TRBV18 to TRBJ2-1; no clear D gene. Germline CDR1 reads KGHSH; CDR2 reads LQKENI. This CDR3 has 12 residues. Trimming removed 3 bases at V and 7 bases at J, with 7 bases between. The CDR3 nucleotides are TGTGCCAGCTCACCCATGGTGAATGAGCAGTTCTTC. This sequence encodes CASSPMVNEQFF.

The rearrangement links TRBV6-1 to TRBJ2-7, with a tentative D call TRBD2 (5 bases). The germline V gene encodes CDR1 MNHNS and CDR2 SASEGT. V lost 0 bases, J lost 6 bases, and 15 bases lay in between. This CDR3 has 15 amino acids. CDR3 protein: CASSEAVLLGVEQYF. The CDR3 region has the DNA TGTGCCAGCAGTGAAGCCGTATTACTCGGGGTCGAGCAGTACTTC.

A few counts support this clonotype. This chain joins TRBV18 and TRBJ2-2; no firm D call. Germline V gene lookup returns CDR1 KGHSH and CDR2 LQKENI. V dropped 0 bases and J dropped 5 bases, with 7 bases sitting between them. CDR3 size: 14 residues. CDR3 amino acids: CASSPPTDTGELFF. The CDR3 nucleotides read TGTGCCAGCTCACCACCGACCGATACCGGGGAGCTGTTTTTT.

This clonotype appeared many times. The chain recombines TRBV15 with TRBJ1-2; no reliable D call. Per germline, CDR1 LNHNV and CDR2 YYDKDF (reference sequence). Trimming left V 1 base short and J 5 bases short, with 8 bases between. This CDR3 contains 13 residues. The CDR3 region is CATSRAGPYGYTF. CDR3 bases: TGTGCCACCAGCAGAGCCGGACCTTATGGCTACACCTTC.

For this clonotype: This clone may be a read error of a much larger clone one base away. V usage is TRBV29-1 and J usage is TRBJ2-4, with TRBD1 matching over 7 bases. Germline V gene sequence: CDR1 SQVTM, CDR2 ANQGSEA. V lost 6 bases to trimming and J lost 13 bases; unmatched junction nucleotides: 15. There are 13 residues in the CDR3. CDR3 sequence (DNA): TGCAGCGTCGAGACAGGGACAAACTACGGGCAGTACTTC. Translating it yields CSVETGTNYGQYF.

This clonotype was recorded at least ten times. The chain combines TRBV28 with TRBJ2-1; TRBD2 matches at 11 bases. CDR1 MDHEN and CDR2 SYDVKM come from the germline V gene. V shed 8 bases, J shed 5 bases, and the junction held 5 bases outside the gene matches. The CDR3 consists of 14 residues. In DNA form, the CDR3 reads TGTGCCAGCGGGACTAGCGGAGCACACAATGAGCAGTTCTTC. Its protein product is CASGTSGAHNEQFF.

This clonotype was seen ten or more times. The chain recombines TRBV28 with TRBJ2-7, with D unclear. CDR3 length equals 12 residues. The germline gives CDR1 MDHEN, CDR2 SYDVKM. V lost 1 base, J lost 6 bases, and 7 bases lay in between. CDR3 in amino acids: CASSLSVGEQYF. CDR3 nucleotides: TGTGCCAGCAGTTTATCGGTCGGCGAGCAGTACTTC. Full variable domain (remainder filled in from reference TRBV28 and TRBJ2-7): DVKVTQSSRYLVKRTGEKVFLECVQDMDHENMFWYRQDPGLGLRLIYFSYDVKMKEKGDIPEGYSVSREKKERFSLILESASTNQTSMYLCASSLSVGEQYFGPGTRLTVT.

The chain employs TRBV5-1 and TRBJ2-2; no definite D call. CDR1 SGHRS and CDR2 YFSETQ come from the germline V gene. CDR3 length: 14 amino acids. Trimming stripped 1 base from V and 4 bases from J, with 8 bases between. The CDR3 DNA reads as TGCGCCAGCAGCTTGACAGTAAGCACCGGGGAGCTGTTTTTT. This gives the protein CASSLTVSTGELFF.

This clonotype was picked up many times. The rearrangement uses TRBV7-9 and TRBJ2-3, with 12 bases fitting TRBD2. Germline assignment: CDR1 SEHNR and CDR2 FQNEAQ (reference sequence). V shed 5 bases and J 4 bases; nucleotides not matched to a gene: 10. This CDR3 contains 17 residues. CDR3 nucleotide sequence: TGTGCCAGCAGCCCCGCTAGCGGGAGGGCCGGAGCAGATACGCAGTATTTT. Translated, it gives CASSPASGRAGADTQYF.

This clonotype was seen more than once but under ten times. Here the CDR3 reads CASTTTGGFGEQYF. The CDR3, as DNA: TGTGCCAGCACCACGACGGGAGGTTTTGGTGAGCAGTACTTC. The rearrangement links TRBV2 to TRBJ2-7; TRBD2 aligns across 7 bases. This CDR3 has 14 residues. In germline, CDR1 is SNHLY, CDR2 FYNNEI. The V segment lost 7 bases and the J segment 7 bases; nucleotides outside the gene matches: 13.

This clonotype appeared many times. The genes are TRBV10-3 and TRBJ2-7; the D is unclear. The CDR3 is 13 residues long. Trimming cost V 6 bases and J 9 bases, with 18 bases left between them. From germline, CDR1 is ENHRY and CDR2 SYGVKD. The CDR3 nucleotides are TGTGCCATCAGGTCAGTTCTTCTTGAGGCGCAGTACTTC. It encodes CAIRSVLLEAQYF.

This clonotype was observed a handful of times. The V gene is TRBV7-2, the J gene TRBJ2-5, with 10 nucleotides matching TRBD2. V lost 0 bases and J lost 5; bases outside the gene matches: 6. CDR1 and CDR2 from the germline V gene are SGHTA and FQGNSA. This CDR3 has 16 amino acids. CDR3 in amino acids: CASSLAGTSVVETQYF. For the CDR3, the DNA is TGTGCCAGCAGCTTAGCTGGGACTAGCGTAGTTGAGACCCAGTACTTC.

This clonotype was detected only a few times. The V gene is TRBV27, the J gene TRBJ2-1; 8 positions agree with TRBD2. V lost 8 bases and J lost 5; bases outside the gene matches: 8. The CDR3 spans 14 residues. Germline V gene sequence: CDR1 MNHEY, CDR2 SMNVEV (reference sequence). The CDR3 protein is CASLDYSGNNEQFF. The CDR3 bases are TGTGCCAGCCTTGACTATAGCGGGAACAATGAGCAGTTCTTC.

This clonotype was recorded a few times. The chain links TRBV6-2 or TRBV6-3 to TRBJ2-3; 11 bases line up with TRBD2. The length of the CDR3 is 16 residues. Germline CDR1 reads MNHEY; CDR2 reads SVGEGT. J lost 0 bases, V lost 6 bases, and 5 bases had no gene match. CDR3 residues: CASSTRLAGSTDTQYF. The CDR3 bases are TGTGCCAGCAGCACCAGACTAGCGGGAAGCACAGATACGCAGTATTTT.

This chain joins TRBV6-5 and TRBJ2-1, with 11 bases lining up with TRBD2. The germline V gene has CDR1 MNHEY and CDR2 SVGAGI. Germline trimming cut 8 bases from V and 4 bases from J; bases unmatched to any gene: 4. This CDR3 is built from 14 residues. The CDR3 region has the DNA TGTGCCAGCTGTAGACTAGCGGGGTACAATGAGCAGTTCTTC. This gives the protein CASCRLAGYNEQFF.

The chain uses TRBV4-1 and TRBJ2-2, with 7 bases identical to TRBD2. The CDR3 is 17 amino acids. Germline V gene lookup returns CDR1 MGHRA and CDR2 YSYEKL. V shed 0 bases and J 5 bases; nucleotides not matched to a gene: 9. CDR3 nucleotide sequence: TGCGCCAGCAGCCAAGACCGGACTAGGAGTTTGACCGGGGAGCTGTTTTTT. Its protein is CASSQDRTRSLTGELFF.

The chain carries TRBV7-9 and TRBJ2-5; 14 positions agree with TRBD2. Gene TRBJ2-7 matches the end of the DNA better, so the J call may be wrong. The CDR3 contains 16 residues. Per germline, CDR1 SEHNR and CDR2 FQNEAQ (reference sequence). For the CDR3, the DNA is TGTGCCAGCAGCTCCAAGACTAGCGGGAGGGCCTACGAGCAGTACTTC. Its translation: CASSSKTSGRAYEQYF.